This entry lists 7 T cell receptor beta chains sequenced from one sample in a study of shared clonotypes between healthy human individuals. Libraries were prepared by immunoSEQ multiplex PCR; TCRdb keeps only in-frame clonotypes and omits some of them. This table has 2.3 million or so clones, approximately 95% appearing once. The sequencing input was naive CD4+ T cells from PBMCs. As to subset: CD45RA+ positively selected. The receptors stem from a young man in good health. Some clones in this sample may be carry-over from other donors' samples.

This clone was seen only once. The chain recombines TRBV9 with TRBJ2-2, with 8 bases lining up with TRBD1. From germline, CDR1 is SGDLS and CDR2 YYNGEE. The CDR3 is 16 residues long. The V segment lost 3 bases and the J segment 3 bases; nucleotides outside the gene matches: 7. DNA of the CDR3: TGTGCCAGCAGCGCCCCGGACAGGGCTCACACCGGGGAGCTGTTTTTT. It yields the protein CASSAPDRAHTGELFF.

The rearrangement joins TRBV29-1 to TRBJ1-4; D is ambiguous. Trimming removed 7 bases at V and 8 bases at J, with 14 bases between. The CDR3 runs to 12 residues. The V gene's germline CDR1 is SQVTM and CDR2 ANQGSEA. The CDR3 spells CSGGQRGEKLFF. In DNA, the CDR3 is TGCAGCGGCGGTCAGCGTGGGGAAAAACTGTTTTTT. The whole variable domain, filled in from reference TRBV29-1 and TRBJ1-4, reads SAVISQKPSRDICQRGTSLTIQCQVDSQVTMMFWYRQQPGQSLTLIATANQGSEATYESGFVIDKFPISRPNLTFSTLTVSNMSPEDSSIYLCSGGQRGEKLFFGSGTQLSVL.

On this clone: Other nucleotide sequences in the sample specify the same CDR3. The chain combines TRBV7-3 with TRBJ1-3; possibly TRBD1 for D (5 bases). The germline V and J ends were trimmed by 3 bases and 1 base, with 7 bases remaining between them. The germline gives CDR1 SGHTA, CDR2 FQGTGA. The CDR3 has 14 amino acids. CDR3 coding DNA: TGTGCCAGCAGCTTGGGGGATTCTGGAAACACCATATATTTT. As protein: CASSLGDSGNTIYF. Full variable domain (rest looked up from reference TRBV7-3 and TRBJ1-3): GAGVSQTPSNKVTEKGKYVELRCDPISGHTALYWYRQSLGQGPEFLIYFQGTGAADDSGLPNDRFFAVRPEGSVSTLKIQRTERGDSAVYLCASSLGDSGNTIYFGEGSWLTVV.

The V and J genes are TRBV28 and TRBJ2-7; no clear D. The CDR3 is made up of 15 amino acids. Germline V gives CDR1 MDHEN, CDR2 SYDVKM. Trimming removed 3 bases from V and 6 bases from J, with 18 bases in between. CDR3 DNA sequence: TGTGCCAGCAGTTTGAGGTCAGGTCGCCCCATCGAGCAGTACTTC. Translated, it gives CASSLRSGRPIEQYF.

The chain has TRBV29-1 and TRBJ2-7, with D possibly TRBD1 on 6 matching bases. The germline V gene encodes CDR1 SQVTM and CDR2 ANQGSEA. There are 13 residues in the CDR3. V lost 2 bases to trimming and J lost 5 bases, with 13 bases between them. The CDR3 sequence: CSVEWGRGNEQYF. DNA for the CDR3: TGCAGCGTTGAATGGGGCAGGGGCAACGAGCAGTACTTC.

This chain joins TRBV27 and TRBJ2-7; 12 bases are a match to TRBD2. Germline assignment: CDR1 MNHEY and CDR2 SMNVEV (reference sequence). The CDR3 has 14 amino acids. Germline trimming cut 7 bases from V and 5 bases from J; bases unmatched to any gene: 6. The CDR3 region is CASTQTSGSDEQYF. CDR3 in DNA: TGTGCCAGCACCCAGACTAGCGGGAGCGACGAGCAGTACTTC.

This clone was counted between two and nine times. V and J are TRBV27 and TRBJ1-4, with 8 bases that match TRBD1. The CDR3 contains 14 residues. Germline V gives CDR1 MNHEY, CDR2 SMNVEV (reference sequence). J gave up 4 bases and V 3 bases, and 1 base lay outside the gene matches. CDR3 sequence reads: CASSFGQGNEKLFF. CDR3 nucleotide sequence: TGTGCCAGCAGTTTCGGACAGGGTAATGAAAAACTGTTTTTT.